The clone carrying this T cell receptor beta chain was seen more than once but under ten times. The CDR3 consists of 14 residues. Unmatched junction bases numbered 7, after V lost 5 bases and J lost 5 bases. Germline V gene lookup returns CDR1 MDHEN and CDR2 SYDVKM. This sample stems from a study of blood T cell repertoires in COVID-19. Methods used by the authors: The authors estimated nucleated cell counts from reference gene primer amplification. Produced via immunoSEQ multiplex PCR; TCRdb's table is partial and in-frame only. V, J and clone size reflect that table, while D and trimming were determined from the DNA. The repertoire holds around 250,000 clones, with 80% to 90% as singletons.

This rearrangement joins TRBV28 to TRBJ1-2, with 8 bases fitting TRBD1. The clonotype comes from a woman aged 45-65 years who had recovered from COVID-19. Sequencing was performed on PBMCs or T cells enriched from blood (not recorded which). The CDR3 DNA reads TGTGCCAGCAGTACGCGACAGGGGTATTATGGCTACACCTTC. This sequence encodes CASSTRQGYYGYTF.